What follows is one TCR beta chain and its context. No antigen is known for it. No per-base quality is available; no much larger clone lies one base away. The immunoSEQ Assay, a bias-controlled multiplex PCR, was used to amplify TCRbeta CDR3 regions from genomic DNA. For the original study's pipeline: The number of nucleated cells in each sample was estimated by amplification of reference gene primers within the assay. Sequence reads were collapsed and filtered to measure the absolute abundance of every unique TCRbeta CDR3 rearrangement. For each sample, productive Simpson clonality was calculated by taking the square root of Simpson's diversity index across productive rearrangements. The clones in this table, taken by TCRdb from immuneACCESS, are in-frame only. Not every clone is retained; where verified, under half of the shortfall comes from an unresolved V gene, and the cause of the rest is unknown. That table is the source of V, J and clone size, and D and trimming were worked out from the DNA. Recorded for this sample are approximately 120,000 clones; roughly 69% of them occurred a single time. The ten largest clones capture 2.2% of the sample.

Each collaborating institution followed its own protocols to collect whole blood in K2EDTA tubes. Collaborator samples were shipped for TCRbeta analysis as frozen whole blood, isolated PBMCs, or DNA extracted from either sample type. These data are taken from a study of blood T cell repertoires in COVID-19 (dated by TCRdb to between 2020 and 2021). In the study overall: The collaborator samples originated in the United States, Italy and Spain and spanned the acute and convalescent phases of COVID-19. Where available, HLA class I and class II types were obtained from metadata supplied by the sample provider rather than from assay-based typing. Samples came from the ongoing ImmuneRACE study (first 160 participants) plus 1,254 subjects from 6 global collaborators. The repertoires were released in a freely available public database meant as a resource for research on the immune response to SARS-CoV-2. Subjects who had been exposed to COVID-19, were actively infected with it, or had recovered from it provided the deeply sampled blood TCRbeta repertoires that made up the dataset. The prospective study material was composed of cDNA or gDNA derived from T cells, B-cell-depleted T cells, or PBMCs. A de-identified subject ID, COVID-19 status, age in years and sex were almost always included in the sample metadata.

Results the study describes overall, beyond this receptor: How much clinical and demographic metadata was included differed by source and by participant, and the metadata was provided uncurated.

The CDR3, cysteine through phenylalanine, is 16 amino acids long. Only the CDR3 part of the read is kept: 48 bases, read in frame from the first base. In the germline V gene (reference sequence), CDR1 corresponds to SEHNR and CDR2 to FQNEAQ. V trim: 4 bases; J trim: 2 bases; unmatched bases: 6. The receptor comes from a woman in her sixties or seventies with acute or convalescent COVID-19. This sequence uses TRBV7-9 and TRBJ2-1; TRBD2 lines up with 9 middle nucleotides. Sample: peripheral blood. The DNA sequence is given as TGTGCCAGCAGCTCAAGCGGGAGGAGCGCCTACAATGAGCAGTTCTTC. Translated, this is CASSSSGRSAYNEQFF.